This TCR beta chain originates from a study of CD8 T cells in Susac syndrome. Roughly 0.45 to 1 ug RNA was reverse transcribed with random hexamers. Via MiXCR, TCRdb re-called the immunoSEQ multiplex PCR reads, giving one row per CDR3 protein. The sample consists of 65,000 to 95,000 distinct CDR3 sequences, 94% of them appearing once. V was clipped by 6 bases and J by 6 bases, with 15 bases between them. Germline values: CDR1 SGHTA, CDR2 FQGNSA. The CDR3 loop spans 13 amino acids. The patients with Susac syndrome were individuals who fulfilled the recently defined diagnostic criteria for disease that was either definite or probable. TEMRA cells were FACS-enriched, while CD8+ and CD4+ T cells were negatively isolated.

The receptor's source is a human donor with Susac syndrome. The sample consisted of CD8+ T cells from PBMCs. The gene calls are TRBV7-2 and TRBJ2-7, with D possibly TRBD2 on 6 matching bases. This CDR3 reads CASRPFGGLEQYF. As DNA, the CDR3 is TGTGCCAGCAGACCCTTCGGAGGGCTCGAGCAGTACTTC.